This T cell receptor (beta chain) originates from a study of radiotherapy plus CTLA-4 blockade in lung cancer. Study-level information: Objective response was observed in roughly a sixth of patients, and disease control in approximately 33%.

The study's findings and limits: Clones of tumor-derived TCRs expanded in blood after radiotherapy plus ipilimumab. Reported findings show early blood T cell clone dynamics, with interferon-beta, best predicted response.

Libraries were prepared by immunoSEQ multiplex PCR; TCRdb keeps only in-frame clonotypes and omits some of them. The data hold 75,000 to 100,000 clones, with 70% to 90% observed a single time. About this clone: The antigen is undetermined.

Focal radiation and CTLA-4 blockade (ipilimumab) were tested in chemo-refractory metastatic non-small-cell lung cancer patients. Germline CDR1 and CDR2: GTSNPN and SVGIG (reference sequence). The CDR3 has 12 residues. Trimming took off 5 bases at V and 5 bases at J, with 12 bases between the two ends. The source of this sequence is a human donor with non-small cell lung cancer that progressed on radiotherapy plus ipilimumab. The chain has TRBV30 and TRBJ1-1, with no clear D. Specimen: peripheral blood, collected from a patient treated with radiotherapy plus ipilimumab. CDR3 DNA: TGTGCCTGGTCTAGAACGAGAACTGAAGCTTTCTTT. Protein sequence: CAWSRTRTEAFF.